This is a list of T cell receptor beta chains from one sample in a study of blood T cell repertoires in COVID-19. Measured with immunoSEQ multiplex PCR; TCRdb has only the in-frame clones, and not every one. Among about 64,000 clones, about four fifths were seen once, and the ten largest hold 4% to 5.5%. The sample was peripheral blood. The receptors originated from a human donor in a cohort sampled during active COVID-19. Each CDR3 is given with its conserved first and last residue. Fields, in order: clone size, V gene, J gene, D gene, CDR3 protein, CDR3 DNA. A D gene is named only where the DNA matches it firmly. Not all rows give a size; the values are once, few, many and, for expanded clones, a class.

>-|TRBV7-2|TRBJ1-1|-
CASSNNGPSAEAFF
TGTGCCAGCAGCAACAACGGCCCTAGTGCTGAAGCTTTCTTT
>-|TRBV19|TRBJ1-3|TRBD1
CASSGDRGPGNTIYF
TGTGCCAGTAGTGGAGACAGGGGGCCCGGAAACACCATATATTTT
>-|TRBV6-1|TRBJ1-6|-
CASSDRGGVLPLHF
TGTGCCAGCAGTGATAGGGGGGGGGTTCTTCCCCTCCACTTT
>-|TRBV9|TRBJ2-3|-
CASSVGVVGASPDTQYF
TGTGCCAGCAGCGTAGGCGTAGTGGGAGCCTCGCCAGATACGCAGTATTTT
>-|TRBV7-3|TRBJ1-5|-
CASSSLPTGVNQPQHF
TGTGCCAGCAGCTCCCTCCCGACAGGAGTCAATCAGCCCCAGCATTTT
>-|TRBV30|TRBJ1-5|-
CAWSAGSLADNQPQHF
TGTGCCTGGAGTGCTGGGTCCCTAGCAGACAATCAGCCCCAGCATTTT
>-|TRBV12-5|TRBJ1-1|-
CASGLGANGNTEAFF
TGTGCTAGTGGTTTGGGGGCCAATGGGAACACTGAAGCTTTCTTT
>-|TRBV2|TRBJ2-5|TRBD2
CASSEGGGAFQTQYF
TGTGCCAGCAGTGAAGGCGGGGGGGCCTTTCAGACCCAGTACTTC
>-|TRBV19|TRBJ1-1|-
CASSPRIDTEAFF
TGTGCCAGTAGCCCCAGGATTGATACTGAAGCTTTCTTT
>-|TRBV4-2|TRBJ1-3|-
CASSQEEGGVSGNTIYF
TGTGCCAGCAGCCAAGAGGAAGGGGGGGTCTCTGGAAACACCATATATTTT
>few|TRBV2|TRBJ2-5|TRBD2
CASSELRVAGRETQYF
TGTGCCAGCAGTGAACTCCGAGTAGCGGGGCGAGAGACCCAGTACTTC
>-|TRBV19|TRBJ1-1|-
CASSTPQPRNTEAFF
TGTGCCAGTAGTACCCCCCAACCGCGGAACACTGAAGCTTTCTTT
>-|TRBV5-6|TRBJ2-5|-
CASSLQETQYF
TGTGCCAGCAGCCTACAAGAGACCCAGTACTTC
>-|TRBV5-5|TRBJ1-6|TRBD1
CASSRRTGIDNSPLHF
TGTGCCAGCAGCCGCCGGACAGGGATCGATAATTCACCCCTCCACTTT
>-|TRBV7-6|TRBJ1-2|-
CASSSPGTSFYGYTF
TGTGCCAGCAGCTCACCGGGAACTAGTTTCTATGGCTACACCTTC
>-|TRBV6-5|TRBJ1-1|-
CATHTRGTEAFF
TGTGCCACCCACACACGGGGCACTGAAGCTTTCTTT
>-|TRBV19|TRBJ2-5|-
CASSIGTAETQYF
TGTGCCAGTAGTATAGGGACAGCAGAGACCCAGTACTTC
>-|TRBV20-1|TRBJ1-5|-
CSASNEGHPNQPQHF
TGCAGTGCTAGTAACGAGGGACACCCCAATCAGCCCCAGCATTTT
>-|TRBV19|TRBJ1-6|-
CASSARNSPLHF
TGTGCCAGTAGTGCTCGGAATTCACCCCTCCACTTT
>-|TRBV7-8|TRBJ2-5|TRBD2
CASSSYKRLAGNRRAEETQYF
TGTGCCAGCAGCTCCTACAAGCGGCTAGCGGGGAATAGAAGGGCAGAAGAGACCCAGTACTTC